The clone carrying this TCR beta chain was found a few times. These data come from a study of blood T cell repertoires in COVID-19. In the study overall: From T cells, B-cell-depleted T cells, or PBMCs came the material, which was cDNA or gDNA.

The participants were between roughly 18 and 90 years old and came from about two dozen US areas. Participant-given clinical history determined each cohort assignment. CDR1 is SGDLS and CDR2 is YYNGEE in the germline V gene. The CDR3 is 15 amino acids. The V gene lost 4 bases and the J gene lost 7 bases, with 17 bases spanning the gap. As handled by the study authors: Cell counts per sample came from amplifying reference gene primers. The table came from immunoSEQ multiplex PCR; TCRdb's copy has only in-frame clones and leaves some out. V, J and clone size derive from that table, while D and trimming were established from the DNA sequence. The top ten hold roughly 4% of the sample, which has a few hundred thousand clones, around 85% seen once.

Sequenced sample: PBMCs or T cells enriched from blood (not recorded which). This rearrangement joins TRBV9 to TRBJ1-4; D may be TRBD1 (5 bases). This sequence was found in a woman in her forties with acute COVID-19. The CDR3 bases are TGTGCCAGCAGCACGACAGCTCTCAGTGGTGAAAAACTGTTTTTT. This translates into CASSTTALSGEKLFF.